This T cell receptor (beta chain) was recovered during a study of T cells in Graves' hyperthyroidism and ophthalmopathy. From RNA transcripts, TCR beta CDR3 regions were amplified. TCR CDR3 underwent first-round RT-PCR with the HTBI primer set. TCRdb itself ran the multiplex PCR reads through MiXCR, one entry per CDR3 protein. The sample lists 240,000 or so distinct CDR3 sequences, about 16% seen once, with around 30% in the top ten. Ten or more counts support this clonotype. The CDR3 is made up of 14 amino acids. The ends lost 3 bases at V and 4 bases at J; junction bases unmatched: 6. The rearrangement uses TRBV12-3 or TRBV12-4 and TRBJ2-7; 7 bases match TRBD2. The sequence was collected from a woman between 18 and 29 years old with Graves' ophthalmopathy. Sequencing used blood. In nucleotides, the CDR3 is TGTGCCAGCAGTTTTGGAGGGGAGGGGTACGAGCAGTACTTC. Its translation is CASSFGGEGYEQYF.